Listed below are T cell receptor beta chains from one sample, sequenced in a study of shared clonotypes between healthy human individuals. Profiled with immunoSEQ multiplex PCR; TCRdb holds only in-frame clones, not every one. The sample includes 500,000 to 700,000 clones, 85% to 95% of them seen just once. Sequencing was done on a sample of naive CD8+ T cells sorted from blood. These receptors were taken from a woman younger than 45 in good health. CDR3s include the opening cysteine and the closing phenylalanine or tryptophan. The order of the fields is clone size, D gene, J gene, V gene, CDR3 protein, CDR3 DNA. A D gene is named only where the DNA matches it firmly. Some rows have no size entry. The others give once, few or many, or a class for an expanded clone.

clone_size: NA; d_call: TRBD1; j_call: TRBJ1-2; v_call: TRBV5-4; cdr3_aa: CASSLGTGGTYGYTF; cdr3_nt: TGTGCCAGCAGCCTCGGGACAGGAGGGACCTATGGCTACACCTTC
clone_size: NA; d_call: NA; j_call: TRBJ1-1; v_call: TRBV29-1; cdr3_aa: CSVVRNTEAFF; cdr3_nt: TGCAGCGTTGTCAGGAACACTGAAGCTTTCTTT
clone_size: NA; d_call: NA; j_call: TRBJ2-7; v_call: TRBV10-2; cdr3_aa: CASSHSGGYEQYF; cdr3_nt: TGCGCCAGCAGTCATTCAGGGGGGTACGAGCAGTACTTC
clone_size: NA; d_call: TRBD2; j_call: TRBJ2-1; v_call: TRBV19; cdr3_aa: CARSYSGRAGEQFF; cdr3_nt: TGTGCCCGTAGTTATAGCGGGAGGGCCGGTGAGCAGTTCTTC
clone_size: once; d_call: NA; j_call: TRBJ2-7; v_call: TRBV2; cdr3_aa: CATTAHYEQYF; cdr3_nt: TGTGCCACGACAGCTCACTACGAGCAGTACTTC
clone_size: NA; d_call: NA; j_call: TRBJ1-1; v_call: TRBV7-6; cdr3_aa: CASSLGRNTEAFF; cdr3_nt: TGTGCCAGCAGCTTGGGCCGGAACACTGAAGCTTTCTTT
clone_size: NA; d_call: NA; j_call: TRBJ2-7; v_call: TRBV28; cdr3_aa: CASSWFSLSYEQYF; cdr3_nt: TGTGCCAGCAGTTGGTTCTCCCTGAGTTATGAGCAGTACTTC
clone_size: NA; d_call: NA; j_call: TRBJ1-1; v_call: TRBV6-1; cdr3_aa: CASSEEGGLNTEAFF; cdr3_nt: TGTGCCAGCAGTGAAGAGGGCGGCCTGAACACTGAAGCTTTCTTT
clone_size: NA; d_call: TRBD1; j_call: TRBJ1-2; v_call: TRBV28; cdr3_aa: CASNGLDIGRTGLYGYTF; cdr3_nt: TGTGCCAGTAACGGACTCGACATAGGGAGGACAGGCCTATATGGCTACACCTTC
clone_size: NA; d_call: NA; j_call: TRBJ1-4; v_call: TRBV7-9; cdr3_aa: CASSTAATNEKLFF; cdr3_nt: TGTGCCAGCAGCACAGCGGCAACTAATGAAAAACTGTTTTTT
clone_size: NA; d_call: TRBD2; j_call: TRBJ2-5; v_call: TRBV7-7; cdr3_aa: CASSLSGRLQETQYF; cdr3_nt: TGTGCCAGCAGTTTGAGCGGGAGGCTGCAAGAGACCCAGTACTTC
clone_size: NA; d_call: NA; j_call: TRBJ2-5; v_call: TRBV25-1; cdr3_aa: CASSQTSGVQETQYF; cdr3_nt: TGTGCCAGCAGCCAAACCTCAGGGGTGCAAGAGACCCAGTACTTC
clone_size: NA; d_call: TRBD1; j_call: TRBJ2-7; v_call: TRBV11-2; cdr3_aa: CASSSLGQGVWDEQYF; cdr3_nt: TGTGCCAGCAGCTCCCTGGGACAGGGGGTTTGGGACGAGCAGTACTTC
clone_size: NA; d_call: NA; j_call: TRBJ2-1; v_call: TRBV27; cdr3_aa: CASSNTIGSPNEQFF; cdr3_nt: TGTGCCAGCAGCAATACTATCGGAAGCCCCAATGAGCAGTTCTTC
clone_size: NA; d_call: NA; j_call: TRBJ2-6; v_call: TRBV27; cdr3_aa: CASSLSPGAGANVLTF; cdr3_nt: TGTGCCAGCAGTTTATCACCAGGGGCCGGGGCCAACGTCCTGACTTTC
clone_size: NA; d_call: TRBD2; j_call: TRBJ2-3; v_call: TRBV2; cdr3_aa: CASSEILAADTQYF; cdr3_nt: TGTGCCAGCAGTGAAATTCTAGCGGCAGATACGCAGTATTTT
clone_size: NA; d_call: NA; j_call: TRBJ2-2; v_call: TRBV6-1; cdr3_aa: CASSELRDQGGRELFF; cdr3_nt: TGTGCCAGCAGTGAACTTCGGGACCAGGGGGGAAGGGAGCTGTTTTTT
clone_size: NA; d_call: TRBD1; j_call: TRBJ1-4; v_call: TRBV5-1; cdr3_aa: CASSLEGGVGEKLFF; cdr3_nt: TGCGCCAGCAGCTTGGAAGGGGGCGTCGGTGAAAAACTGTTTTTT
clone_size: once; d_call: TRBD1; j_call: TRBJ2-7; v_call: TRBV2; cdr3_aa: CASRDRADLDEQYF; cdr3_nt: TGTGCCAGCAGAGACAGGGCTGATTTAGACGAGCAGTACTTC
clone_size: NA; d_call: NA; j_call: TRBJ1-5; v_call: TRBV4-1; cdr3_aa: CASSQGPGDNQPQHF; cdr3_nt: TGCGCCAGCAGCCAAGGACCGGGAGACAATCAGCCCCAGCATTTT
clone_size: few; d_call: NA; j_call: TRBJ1-1; v_call: TRBV4-1; cdr3_aa: CASSQDAKNTEAFF; cdr3_nt: TGCGCCAGCAGCCAAGATGCCAAGAACACTGAAGCTTTCTTT
clone_size: NA; d_call: NA; j_call: TRBJ2-1; v_call: TRBV7-7; cdr3_aa: CASSLYGYYNEQFF; cdr3_nt: TGTGCCAGCAGCTTATACGGATACTACAATGAGCAGTTCTTC
clone_size: few; d_call: TRBD2; j_call: TRBJ2-7; v_call: TRBV6-1; cdr3_aa: CASRPNLAGVPEQYF; cdr3_nt: TGTGCCAGCAGACCCAATCTAGCGGGAGTTCCCGAGCAGTACTTC
clone_size: NA; d_call: TRBD2; j_call: TRBJ2-1; v_call: TRBV27; cdr3_aa: CASRSGLAGSNEQFF; cdr3_nt: TGTGCCAGCAGATCTGGACTAGCGGGAAGCAATGAGCAGTTCTTC
clone_size: NA; d_call: TRBD1; j_call: TRBJ2-6; v_call: TRBV6-1; cdr3_aa: CAGRDSSGANVLTF; cdr3_nt: TGTGCCGGAAGGGACAGTTCTGGGGCCAACGTCCTGACTTTC
clone_size: NA; d_call: NA; j_call: TRBJ1-5; v_call: TRBV28; cdr3_aa: CASSSGLNQPQHF; cdr3_nt: TGTGCCAGCAGTTCCGGTCTCAATCAGCCCCAGCATTTT
clone_size: NA; d_call: NA; j_call: TRBJ1-1; v_call: TRBV13; cdr3_aa: CASSRTELNTEAFF; cdr3_nt: TGTGCCAGCAGCCGGACAGAGTTGAACACTGAAGCTTTCTTT
clone_size: NA; d_call: TRBD1; j_call: TRBJ1-1; v_call: TRBV6-1; cdr3_aa: CASRDGTGGDTEAFF; cdr3_nt: TGTGCCAGCAGGGATGGGACAGGTGGGGACACTGAAGCTTTCTTT
clone_size: NA; d_call: NA; j_call: TRBJ2-7; v_call: TRBV14; cdr3_aa: CASSQGSGAYEQYF; cdr3_nt: TGTGCCAGCAGCCAAGGGTCGGGAGCCTACGAGCAGTACTTC
clone_size: NA; d_call: NA; j_call: TRBJ2-6; v_call: TRBV14; cdr3_aa: CASSQRFGANVLTF; cdr3_nt: TGTGCCAGCAGCCAGCGGTTTGGGGCCAACGTCCTGACTTTC
clone_size: NA; d_call: NA; j_call: TRBJ2-7; v_call: TRBV5-5; cdr3_aa: CASSLGRSAYEQYF; cdr3_nt: TGTGCCAGCAGCTTGGGTCGGTCTGCCTACGAGCAGTACTTC
clone_size: NA; d_call: NA; j_call: TRBJ2-2; v_call: TRBV11-2; cdr3_aa: CASSWGAGELFF; cdr3_nt: TGTGCCAGCAGCTGGGGAGCCGGGGAGCTGTTTTTT
clone_size: NA; d_call: NA; j_call: TRBJ2-7; v_call: TRBV6-5; cdr3_aa: CASSPDREVYEQYF; cdr3_nt: TGTGCCAGCAGTCCCGACAGGGAGGTATACGAGCAGTACTTC
clone_size: NA; d_call: NA; j_call: TRBJ2-1; v_call: TRBV19; cdr3_aa: CASNNRTLSSYNEQFF; cdr3_nt: TGTGCCAGTAACAACAGAACTCTAAGCTCCTACAATGAGCAGTTCTTC
clone_size: NA; d_call: TRBD2; j_call: TRBJ2-1; v_call: TRBV28; cdr3_aa: CASSLFGPGREGIHEQFF; cdr3_nt: TGTGCCAGCAGTTTATTCGGCCCGGGCAGGGAGGGTATCCATGAGCAGTTCTTC
clone_size: NA; d_call: NA; j_call: TRBJ1-1; v_call: TRBV10-1; cdr3_aa: CATRLGAEAFF; cdr3_nt: TGCGCCACTCGACTGGGCGCTGAAGCTTTCTTT
clone_size: NA; d_call: NA; j_call: TRBJ1-4; v_call: TRBV28; cdr3_aa: CASSLGRGGEKLFF; cdr3_nt: TGTGCCAGCAGTTTAGGACGGGGTGGGGAAAAACTGTTTTTT
clone_size: NA; d_call: TRBD2; j_call: TRBJ2-7; v_call: TRBV9; cdr3_aa: CASSEGGGGQDEQYF; cdr3_nt: TGTGCCAGCAGCGAGGGAGGCGGGGGTCAGGACGAGCAGTACTTC
clone_size: NA; d_call: NA; j_call: TRBJ2-7; v_call: TRBV27; cdr3_aa: CASSWGSSYEQYF; cdr3_nt: TGTGCCAGCAGTTGGGGCAGTTCCTACGAGCAGTACTTC
clone_size: NA; d_call: TRBD1; j_call: TRBJ2-7; v_call: TRBV6-5; cdr3_aa: CASNEQGVRDEQYF; cdr3_nt: TGTGCCAGCAACGAACAGGGGGTTCGGGACGAGCAGTACTTC
clone_size: NA; d_call: NA; j_call: TRBJ2-2; v_call: TRBV28; cdr3_aa: CASSLGQSSTGELFF; cdr3_nt: TGTGCCAGCAGTCTTGGACAGAGTAGCACCGGGGAGCTGTTTTTT
clone_size: NA; d_call: NA; j_call: TRBJ2-7; v_call: TRBV5-6; cdr3_aa: CASSYGGSTYEQYF; cdr3_nt: TGTGCCAGCAGCTATGGGGGGAGCACCTACGAGCAGTACTTC
clone_size: NA; d_call: TRBD1; j_call: TRBJ1-5; v_call: TRBV5-7; cdr3_aa: CASSLSDRGGNQPQHF; cdr3_nt: TGTGCCAGCAGCTTATCGGACAGGGGGGGCAATCAGCCCCAGCATTTT
clone_size: NA; d_call: TRBD1; j_call: TRBJ2-7; v_call: TRBV28; cdr3_aa: CASSLWSGGRQNEQYF; cdr3_nt: TGTGCCAGCAGTTTATGGTCAGGGGGCAGGCAAAACGAGCAGTACTTC
clone_size: once; d_call: NA; j_call: TRBJ2-7; v_call: TRBV6-1; cdr3_aa: CASSQVVQGPYEQYF; cdr3_nt: TGTGCCAGCAGCCAAGTGGTCCAGGGCCCCTACGAGCAGTACTTC
clone_size: NA; d_call: NA; j_call: TRBJ2-7; v_call: TRBV9; cdr3_aa: CASSVGGDSPYEQYF; cdr3_nt: TGTGCCAGCAGCGTAGGAGGTGACTCGCCATACGAGCAGTACTTC
clone_size: NA; d_call: NA; j_call: TRBJ2-3; v_call: TRBV15; cdr3_aa: CATSRDRWDGTTDTQYF; cdr3_nt: TGTGCCACCAGCAGAGATCGGTGGGACGGAACCACAGATACGCAGTATTTT
clone_size: NA; d_call: TRBD2; j_call: TRBJ2-7; v_call: TRBV7-9; cdr3_aa: CASRSGTSRHHEQYF; cdr3_nt: TGTGCCAGCAGATCAGGGACTAGTAGACATCACGAGCAGTACTTC
clone_size: once; d_call: TRBD2; j_call: TRBJ2-7; v_call: TRBV18; cdr3_aa: CASSPASGSYEQYF; cdr3_nt: TGTGCCAGCTCACCGGCTAGCGGGAGTTACGAGCAGTACTTC
clone_size: NA; d_call: NA; j_call: TRBJ2-5; v_call: TRBV27; cdr3_aa: CASHDDRKSQETQYF; cdr3_nt: TGTGCCAGCCATGACGACAGGAAAAGCCAAGAGACCCAGTACTTC
clone_size: NA; d_call: TRBD1; j_call: TRBJ2-7; v_call: TRBV13; cdr3_aa: CASSPEGDSSYEQYF; cdr3_nt: TGTGCCAGCAGCCCCGAAGGGGACAGCTCCTACGAGCAGTACTTC
clone_size: NA; d_call: TRBD2; j_call: TRBJ2-7; v_call: TRBV7-9; cdr3_aa: CASSLSGRGGSYEQYF; cdr3_nt: TGTGCCAGCAGCTTAAGCGGGAGGGGAGGCTCCTACGAGCAGTACTTC
clone_size: NA; d_call: TRBD1; j_call: TRBJ2-7; v_call: TRBV4-1; cdr3_aa: CASSQGTGTGYEQYF; cdr3_nt: TGCGCCAGCAGCCAAGGGACAGGGACCGGTTACGAGCAGTACTTC
clone_size: NA; d_call: NA; j_call: TRBJ1-4; v_call: TRBV5-3; cdr3_aa: CARSSLGADEKLFF; cdr3_nt: TGTGCCAGAAGCTCCTTGGGGGCCGATGAAAAACTGTTTTTT
clone_size: NA; d_call: TRBD1; j_call: TRBJ1-2; v_call: TRBV27; cdr3_aa: CASSFGEQGLGGYTF; cdr3_nt: TGTGCCAGCAGTTTTGGCGAACAGGGGTTGGGGGGCTACACCTTC
clone_size: NA; d_call: NA; j_call: TRBJ2-2; v_call: TRBV6-5; cdr3_aa: CASSYRAGELFF; cdr3_nt: TGTGCCAGCAGTTACAGGGCTGGGGAGCTGTTTTTT
clone_size: NA; d_call: NA; j_call: TRBJ2-2; v_call: TRBV5-6; cdr3_aa: CASSLGAGSPAGELFF; cdr3_nt: TGTGCCAGCAGCTTGGGCGCAGGGTCCCCCGCCGGGGAGCTGTTTTTT
clone_size: NA; d_call: TRBD2; j_call: TRBJ2-7; v_call: TRBV4-2; cdr3_aa: CASSQDRYLAGGRNEQYF; cdr3_nt: TGTGCCAGCAGCCAAGATAGGTACCTAGCGGGAGGCCGTAATGAGCAGTACTTC
clone_size: NA; d_call: NA; j_call: TRBJ2-3; v_call: TRBV9; cdr3_aa: CASSVGGTPSTDTQYF; cdr3_nt: TGTGCCAGCAGCGTAGGGGGGACACCTAGCACAGATACGCAGTATTTT